This is a list of T cell receptor beta chains from one sample in a study of blood T cell repertoires in COVID-19. Generated by immunoSEQ multiplex PCR, the TCRdb table keeps only in-frame clones and is missing some. The sample comprises over 55,000 clones, around 91% of which are singletons, and 8.5% rests with the top ten. The sequencing input was peripheral blood. The receptors derive from a human donor in a cohort sampled during active COVID-19. The CDR3 runs from the conserved cysteine through the conserved F or W. D genes are given only for firm matches. Size values are once, few and many counts, or a class for expanded clones, and some rows have none.

>.|TRBJ1-5|.|TRBV9
TGTGCCAGCAGTAGGGGTCACATTAGCAATCAGCCCCAGCATTTT
CASSRGHISNQPQHF
>TRBD2|TRBJ2-4|.|TRBV28
TGTGCCAGCAGTTTGGAGGGCGGGACTATAGCCAAAAACATTCAGTACTTC
CASSLEGGTIAKNIQYF
>TRBD1|TRBJ1-5|.|TRBV3-1/TRBV3-2
TGTGCCAGCAGCCAAGATCTTAGGCAGGGGGCGGTCTATAGCAATCAGCCCCAGCATTTT
CASSQDLRQGAVYSNQPQHF
>.|TRBJ1-1|.|TRBV30
TGTGCCTGGAGTGTACAGGGTCTGAACACTGAAGCTTTCTTT
CAWSVQGLNTEAFF
>.|TRBJ2-7|.|TRBV4-3
TGCGCCAGCAGCCAAAGTCGGGGGAAGAAATACGAGCAGTACTTC
CASSQSRGKKYEQYF
>.|TRBJ1-4|.|TRBV30
TGTGCCTGGCAAGAGTCGTCTAATGAAAAACTGTTTTTT
CAWQESSNEKLFF
>.|TRBJ2-6|once|TRBV9
TGTGCCAGCAGCGTAGGTGGGCCCTCTGGGGCCAACGTCCTGACTTTC
CASSVGGPSGANVLTF
>.|TRBJ1-5|.|TRBV10-3
TGTGCCATCAGTGAGTCGGGGGGGAATCAGCCCCAGCATTTT
CAISESGGNQPQHF
>.|TRBJ1-6|.|TRBV7-6
TGTGCCAGCAGCCAAGGGACGGGGGCACCCCTCCACTTT
CASSQGTGAPLHF
>TRBD2|TRBJ2-3|.|TRBV5-6
TGTGCCAGCAGCTTGGAGGTAGCGGGTTACCGCACAGATACGCAGTATTTT
CASSLEVAGYRTDTQYF
>.|TRBJ2-1|.|TRBV27
TGTGCCAGCAGTTCCCCGGGGGCGGGGGCCCCCAGAGTCCCCTACAATGAGCAGTTCTTC
CASSSPGAGAPRVPYNEQFF
>TRBD1|TRBJ2-7|.|TRBV27
TGTGCCAGCAGTCTAGGACAGGGTCTCTACGAGCAGTACTTC
CASSLGQGLYEQYF